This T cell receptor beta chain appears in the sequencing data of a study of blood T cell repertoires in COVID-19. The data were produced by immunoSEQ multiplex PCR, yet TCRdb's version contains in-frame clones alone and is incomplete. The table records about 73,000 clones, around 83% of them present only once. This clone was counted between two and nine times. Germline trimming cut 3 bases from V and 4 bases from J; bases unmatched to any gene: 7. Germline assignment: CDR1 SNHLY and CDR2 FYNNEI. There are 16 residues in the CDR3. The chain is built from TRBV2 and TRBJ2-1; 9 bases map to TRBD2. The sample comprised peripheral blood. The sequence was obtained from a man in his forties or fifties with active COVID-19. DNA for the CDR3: TGTGCCAGCAGTGATAGGGGGCTAGCGGGGTACAATGAGCAGTTCTTC. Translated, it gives CASSDRGLAGYNEQFF.